This TCR beta chain was sequenced for a study of blood T cell repertoires in COVID-19. Study-level information: Some COVID-19 samples were acute and others convalescent; all came from the United States, Italy and Spain. Sources were T cells, B-cell-depleted T cells, or PBMCs; the material itself was cDNA or gDNA.

Germline CDR1 and CDR2: SGHRS and YFSETQ. The CDR3 consists of 18 residues. Trimming cost V 1 base and J 3 bases; bases outside gene matches: 14. In the original workflow: Using reference gene primer amplification, nucleated cell counts were estimated. TCRdb's copy holds only in-frame clones and misses some; the assay was immunoSEQ multiplex PCR. The V and J calls and clone size come from that table; D and trimming were worked out from the DNA. This table holds over 250,000 clones, roughly 90% found once. The gene calls are TRBV5-1 and TRBJ2-7; TRBD2 matches at 9 bases. The sample comprised peripheral blood. This TCR derives from a woman in her sixties with acute or convalescent COVID-19. CDR3 loop: CASSLSTTRGRGGYEQYF. In DNA form, the CDR3 reads TGCGCCAGCAGCTTGTCAACTACTCGCGGGAGGGGGGGCTACGAGCAGTACTTC.